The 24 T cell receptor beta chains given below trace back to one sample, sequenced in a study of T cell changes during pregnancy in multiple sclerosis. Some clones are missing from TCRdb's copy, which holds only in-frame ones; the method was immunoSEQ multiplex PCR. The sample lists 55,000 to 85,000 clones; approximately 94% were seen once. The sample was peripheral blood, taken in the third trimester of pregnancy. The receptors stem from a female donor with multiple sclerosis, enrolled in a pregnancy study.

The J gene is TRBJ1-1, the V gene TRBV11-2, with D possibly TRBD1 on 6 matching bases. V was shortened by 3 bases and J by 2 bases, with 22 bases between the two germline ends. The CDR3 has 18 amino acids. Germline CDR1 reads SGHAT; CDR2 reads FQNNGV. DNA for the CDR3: TGTGCCAGCAGCTTTCCTGGACTCACTTACAGGGATAACACTGAAGCTTTCTTT. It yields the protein CASSFPGLTYRDNTEAFF.

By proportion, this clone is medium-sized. CDR3 DNA sequence: TGTGCCAGTAGTATTAGCCGCTCTAGCTACAATGAGCAGTTCTTC. This translates into CASSISRSSYNEQFF. J is TRBJ2-1 and V is TRBV19; D is undetermined. V dropped 3 bases and J dropped 3 bases, with 12 bases sitting between them. Germline V gene sequence: CDR1 LNHDA, CDR2 SQIVND (reference sequence). CDR3 length equals 15 residues.

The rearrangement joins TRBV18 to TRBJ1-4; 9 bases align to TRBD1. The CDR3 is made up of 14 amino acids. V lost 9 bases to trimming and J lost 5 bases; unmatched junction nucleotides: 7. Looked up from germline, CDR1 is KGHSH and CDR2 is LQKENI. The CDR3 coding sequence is TGTGCCAGTCGGAGACAGGGGGACAATGAAAAACTGTTTTTT. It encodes CASRRQGDNEKLFF.

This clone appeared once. For the CDR3, the DNA is TGTGCCAGCAGTTACTCGGGTAGCGGGAGGATGACCGAGCAGTACTTC. Its translation is CASSYSGSGRMTEQYF. The chain couples TRBV6-6 to TRBJ2-5; 10 bases match TRBD2. The assigned J gene may be wrong: the sequence end matches TRBJ2-7 better. The CDR3 has 16 residues. CDR1 is MNHNY and CDR2 is SVGAGI in the germline V gene (reference sequence).

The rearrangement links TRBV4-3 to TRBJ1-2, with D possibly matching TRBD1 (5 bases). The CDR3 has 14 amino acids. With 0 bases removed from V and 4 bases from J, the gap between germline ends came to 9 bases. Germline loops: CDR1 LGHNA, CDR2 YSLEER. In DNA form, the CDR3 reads TGCGCCAGCAGCCAAGATCAGGGCGTCTATGGCTACACCTTC. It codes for CASSQDQGVYGYTF.

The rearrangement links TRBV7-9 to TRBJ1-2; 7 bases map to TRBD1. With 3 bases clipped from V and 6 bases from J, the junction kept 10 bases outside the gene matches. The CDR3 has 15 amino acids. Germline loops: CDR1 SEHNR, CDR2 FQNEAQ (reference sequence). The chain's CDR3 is CASSFRDSNMHGYTF. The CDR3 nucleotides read TGTGCCAGCAGCTTCCGGGACAGCAATATGCATGGCTACACCTTC.

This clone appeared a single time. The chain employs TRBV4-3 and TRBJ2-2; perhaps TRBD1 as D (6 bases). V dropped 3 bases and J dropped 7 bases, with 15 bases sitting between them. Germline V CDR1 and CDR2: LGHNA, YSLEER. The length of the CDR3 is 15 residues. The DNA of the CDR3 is TGCGCCAGCAGCCAGGAATACAGGGTAGACGGGGAGCTGTTTTTT. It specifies CASSQEYRVDGELFF.

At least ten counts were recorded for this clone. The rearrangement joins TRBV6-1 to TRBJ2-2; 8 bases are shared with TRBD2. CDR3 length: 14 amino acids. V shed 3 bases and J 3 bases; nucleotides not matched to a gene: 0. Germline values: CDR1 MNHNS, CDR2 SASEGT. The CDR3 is CASSEGLDTGELFF. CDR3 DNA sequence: TGTGCCAGCAGTGAGGGACTAGACACCGGGGAGCTGTTTTTT.

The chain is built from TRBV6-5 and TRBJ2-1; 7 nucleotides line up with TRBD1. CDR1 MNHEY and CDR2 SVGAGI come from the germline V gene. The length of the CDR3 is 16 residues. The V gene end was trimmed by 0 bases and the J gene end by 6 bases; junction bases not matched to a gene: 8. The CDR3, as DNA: TGTGCCAGCAGTTACTCGAACCTTGCAGGGGGCAATGAGCAGTTCTTC. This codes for CASSYSNLAGGNEQFF.

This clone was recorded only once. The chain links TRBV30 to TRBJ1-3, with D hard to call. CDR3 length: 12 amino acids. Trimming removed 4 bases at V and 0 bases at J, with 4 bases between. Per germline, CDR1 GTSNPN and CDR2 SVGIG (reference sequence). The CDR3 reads CAWTGSGNTIYF. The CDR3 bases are TGTGCCTGGACGGGCTCTGGAAACACCATATATTTT.

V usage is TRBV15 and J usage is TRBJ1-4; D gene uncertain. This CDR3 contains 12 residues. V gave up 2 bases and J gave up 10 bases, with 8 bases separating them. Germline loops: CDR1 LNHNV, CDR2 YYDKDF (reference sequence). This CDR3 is CATSRSEGKLFF. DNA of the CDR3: TGTGCCACCAGCAGATCCGAGGGAAAACTGTTTTTT.

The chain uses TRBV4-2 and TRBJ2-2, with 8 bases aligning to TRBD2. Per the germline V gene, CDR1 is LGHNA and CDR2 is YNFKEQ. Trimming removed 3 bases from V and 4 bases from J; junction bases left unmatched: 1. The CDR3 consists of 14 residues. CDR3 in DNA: TGTGCCAGCAGCCATACTAGCGGCACCGGGGAGCTGTTTTTT. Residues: CASSHTSGTGELFF.

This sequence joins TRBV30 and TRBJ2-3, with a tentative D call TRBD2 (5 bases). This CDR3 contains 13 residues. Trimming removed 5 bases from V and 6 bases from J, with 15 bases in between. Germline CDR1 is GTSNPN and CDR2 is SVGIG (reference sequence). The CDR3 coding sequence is TGTGCCTGGGGGAGTCTTATCGCCGATACGCAGTATTTT. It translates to CAWGSLIADTQYF. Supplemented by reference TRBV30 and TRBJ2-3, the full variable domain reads SQTIHQWPATLVQPVGSPLSLECTVEGTSNPNLYWYRQAAGRGLQLLFYSVGIGQISSEVPQNLSASRPQDRQFILSSKKLLLSDSGFYLCAWGSLIADTQYFGPGTRLTVL.

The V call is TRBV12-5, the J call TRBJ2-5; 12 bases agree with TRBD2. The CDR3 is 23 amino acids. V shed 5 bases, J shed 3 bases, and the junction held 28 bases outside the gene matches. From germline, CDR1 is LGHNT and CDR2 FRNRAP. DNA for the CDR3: TGTGCTAGTGGTGCCACAGGGGTGCCTCGGCCTAGCGGGAGGGTACCATTCGAAGAGACCCAGTACTTC. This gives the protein CASGATGVPRPSGRVPFEETQYF.

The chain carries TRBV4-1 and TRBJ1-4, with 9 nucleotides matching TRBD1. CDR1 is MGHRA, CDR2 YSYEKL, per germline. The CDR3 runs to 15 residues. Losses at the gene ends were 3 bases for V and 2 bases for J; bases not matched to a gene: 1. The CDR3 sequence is CASSQGTGTNEKLFF. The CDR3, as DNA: TGCGCCAGCAGCCAGGGGACAGGGACTAATGAAAAACTGTTTTTT.

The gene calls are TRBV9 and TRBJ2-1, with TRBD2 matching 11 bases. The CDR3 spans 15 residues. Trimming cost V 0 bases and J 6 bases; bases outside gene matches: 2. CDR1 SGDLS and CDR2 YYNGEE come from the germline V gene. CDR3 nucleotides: TGTGCCAGCAGCGTAGCCACTAGCGGGGGCAATGAGCAGTTCTTC. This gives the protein CASSVATSGGNEQFF. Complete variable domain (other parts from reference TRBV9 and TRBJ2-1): DSGVTQTPKHLITATGQRVTLRCSPRSGDLSVYWYQQSLDQGLQFLIQYYNGEERAKGNILERFSAQQFPDLHSELNLSSLELGDSALYFCASSVATSGGNEQFFGPGTRLTVL.

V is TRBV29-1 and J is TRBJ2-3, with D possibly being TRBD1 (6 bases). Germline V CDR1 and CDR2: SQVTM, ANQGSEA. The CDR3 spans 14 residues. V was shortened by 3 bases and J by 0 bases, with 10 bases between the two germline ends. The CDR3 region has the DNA TGCAGCGTTGAGAACAGGGTCAGCACAGATACGCAGTATTTT. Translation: CSVENRVSTDTQYF.

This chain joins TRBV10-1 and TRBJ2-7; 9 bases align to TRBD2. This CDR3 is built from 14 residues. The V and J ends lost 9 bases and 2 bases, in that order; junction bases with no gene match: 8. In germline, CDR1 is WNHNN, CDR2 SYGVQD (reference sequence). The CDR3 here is CASAGTSNPYEQYF. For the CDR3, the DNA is TGCGCCAGTGCCGGGACTAGCAACCCCTACGAGCAGTACTTC.

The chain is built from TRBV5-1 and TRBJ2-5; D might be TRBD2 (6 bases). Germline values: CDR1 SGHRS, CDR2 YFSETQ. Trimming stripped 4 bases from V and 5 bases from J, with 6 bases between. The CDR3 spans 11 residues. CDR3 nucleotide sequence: TGCGCCAGCAGCGGAGGGGAGACCCAGTACTTC. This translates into CASSGGETQYF.

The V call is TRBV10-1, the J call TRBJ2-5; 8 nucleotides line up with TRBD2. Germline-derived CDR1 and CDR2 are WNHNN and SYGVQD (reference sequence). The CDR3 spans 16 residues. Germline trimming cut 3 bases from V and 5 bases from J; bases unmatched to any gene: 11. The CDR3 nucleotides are TGCGCCAGCAGTGAAAGCGGGAGATCGGGGCGGGAGACCCAGTACTTC. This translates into CASSESGRSGRETQYF.

CDR3: CASSRNWGLAEPSYNEQFF. In DNA, the CDR3 is TGTGCCAGCAGCCGTAACTGGGGACTAGCGGAACCCTCCTACAATGAGCAGTTCTTC. The rearrangement joins TRBV13 to TRBJ2-1; 11 nucleotides align to TRBD2. Germline loops: CDR1 PRHDT, CDR2 FYEKMQ (reference sequence). The CDR3 is 19 residues long. Trimming at V came to 5 bases and at J to 0 bases, leaving 12 bases not matched to a gene.

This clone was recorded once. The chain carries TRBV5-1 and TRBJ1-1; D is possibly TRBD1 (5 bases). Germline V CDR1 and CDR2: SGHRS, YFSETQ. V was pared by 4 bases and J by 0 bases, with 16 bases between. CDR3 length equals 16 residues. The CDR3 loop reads CASSPNRQPMNTEAFF. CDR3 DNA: TGCGCCAGCAGCCCAAACCGACAGCCCATGAACACTGAAGCTTTCTTT. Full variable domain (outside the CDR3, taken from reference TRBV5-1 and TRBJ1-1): KAGVTQTPRYLIKTRGQQVTLSCSPISGHRSVSWYQQTPGQGLQFLFEYFSETQRNKGNFPGRFSGRQFSNSRSEMNVSTLELGDSALYLCASSPNRQPMNTEAFFGQGTRLTVV.

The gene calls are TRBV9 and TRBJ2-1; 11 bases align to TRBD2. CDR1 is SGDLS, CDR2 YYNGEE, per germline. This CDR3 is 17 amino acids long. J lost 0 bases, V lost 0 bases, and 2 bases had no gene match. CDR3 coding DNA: TGTGCCAGCAGCGTAGGACTAGCGGGGAGCTCCTACAATGAGCAGTTCTTC. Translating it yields CASSVGLAGSSYNEQFF. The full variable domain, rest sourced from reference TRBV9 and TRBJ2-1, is DSGVTQTPKHLITATGQRVTLRCSPRSGDLSVYWYQQSLDQGLQFLIQYYNGEERAKGNILERFSAQQFPDLHSELNLSSLELGDSALYFCASSVGLAGSSYNEQFFGPGTRLTVL.

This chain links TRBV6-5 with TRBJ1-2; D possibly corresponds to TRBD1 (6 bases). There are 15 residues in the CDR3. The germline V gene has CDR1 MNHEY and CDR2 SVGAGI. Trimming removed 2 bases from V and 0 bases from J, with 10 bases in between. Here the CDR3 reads CASSYPRGSNYGYTF. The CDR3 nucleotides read TGTGCCAGCAGTTACCCGAGGGGGTCTAACTATGGCTACACCTTC.